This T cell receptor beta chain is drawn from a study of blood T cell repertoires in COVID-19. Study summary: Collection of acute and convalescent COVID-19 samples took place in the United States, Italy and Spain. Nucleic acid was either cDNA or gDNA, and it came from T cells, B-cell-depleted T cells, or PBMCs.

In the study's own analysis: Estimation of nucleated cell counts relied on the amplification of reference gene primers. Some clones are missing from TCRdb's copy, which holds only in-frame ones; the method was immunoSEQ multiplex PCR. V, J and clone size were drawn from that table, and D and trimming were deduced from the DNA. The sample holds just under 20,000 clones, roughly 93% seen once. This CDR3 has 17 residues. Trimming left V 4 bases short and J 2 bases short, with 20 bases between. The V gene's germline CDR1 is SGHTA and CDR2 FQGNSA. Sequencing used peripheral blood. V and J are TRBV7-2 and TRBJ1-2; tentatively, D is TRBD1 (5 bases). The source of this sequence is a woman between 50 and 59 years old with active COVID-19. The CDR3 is CASSSPPGTEGNYGYTF. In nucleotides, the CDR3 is TGTGCCAGCAGCTCCCCCCCCGGGACGGAGGGAAACTATGGCTACACCTTC.